This T cell receptor (beta chain) was captured in a study of control samples from healthy donors and cancer patients. The CDR3 is 14 amino acids. Germline-derived CDR1 and CDR2 are LNHDA and SQIVND (reference sequence). Trimming stripped 3 bases from V and 0 bases from J, with 6 bases between. Method: immunoSEQ multiplex PCR; TCRdb's copy keeps in-frame clones and lacks some. The repertoire holds approximately 94,000 clones, with about 90% as singletons. The chain uses TRBV19 and TRBJ1-3; D is ambiguous. The sample was blood. The TCR was taken from a woman aged 45-59 years in good health. CDR3 loop: CASSITLSGNTIYF. The DNA for the CDR3 is TGTGCCAGTAGTATTACACTCTCTGGAAACACCATATATTTT.